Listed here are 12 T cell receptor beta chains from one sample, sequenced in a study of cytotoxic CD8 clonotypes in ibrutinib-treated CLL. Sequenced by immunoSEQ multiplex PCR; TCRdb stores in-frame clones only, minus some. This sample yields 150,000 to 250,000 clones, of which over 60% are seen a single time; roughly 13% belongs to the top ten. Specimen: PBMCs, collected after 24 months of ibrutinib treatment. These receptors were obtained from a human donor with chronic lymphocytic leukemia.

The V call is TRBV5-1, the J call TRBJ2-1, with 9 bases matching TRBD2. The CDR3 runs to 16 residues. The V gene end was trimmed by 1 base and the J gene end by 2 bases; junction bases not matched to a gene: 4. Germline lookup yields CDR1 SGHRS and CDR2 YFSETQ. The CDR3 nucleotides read TGCGCCAGCAGCTTGTGGCGGGAGGGCCCCTACAATGAGCAGTTCTTC. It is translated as CASSLWREGPYNEQFF.

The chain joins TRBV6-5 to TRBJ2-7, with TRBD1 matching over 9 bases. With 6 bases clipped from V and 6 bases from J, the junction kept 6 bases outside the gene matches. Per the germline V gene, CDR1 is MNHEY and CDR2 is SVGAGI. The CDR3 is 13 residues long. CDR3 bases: TGTGCCAGCAGACTCACAGGGGGCGGCGAGCAGTACTTC. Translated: CASRLTGGGEQYF.

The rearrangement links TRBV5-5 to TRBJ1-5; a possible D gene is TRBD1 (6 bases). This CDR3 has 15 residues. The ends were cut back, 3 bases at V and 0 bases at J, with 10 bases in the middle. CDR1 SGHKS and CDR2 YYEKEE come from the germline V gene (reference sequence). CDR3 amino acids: CASSWGTNSNQPQHF. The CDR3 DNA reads TGTGCCAGCAGCTGGGGGACAAATAGCAATCAGCCCCAGCATTTT.

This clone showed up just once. The chain's CDR3 is CASSSTGSEQFF. CDR3 DNA: TGTGCCAGCAGCTCCACAGGGTCTGAGCAGTTCTTC. The rearrangement links TRBV7-2 to TRBJ2-1; D possibly corresponds to TRBD1 (6 bases). Trimming took 4 bases from V and 9 from J, leaving 10 bases between them. This CDR3 contains 12 residues. Germline assignment: CDR1 SGHTA and CDR2 FQGNSA.

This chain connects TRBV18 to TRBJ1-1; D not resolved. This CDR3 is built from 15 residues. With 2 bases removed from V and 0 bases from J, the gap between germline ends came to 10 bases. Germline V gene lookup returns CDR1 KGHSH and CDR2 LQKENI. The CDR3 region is CASSPWEEVNTEAFF. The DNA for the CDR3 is TGTGCCAGCTCACCATGGGAAGAAGTGAACACTGAAGCTTTCTTT.

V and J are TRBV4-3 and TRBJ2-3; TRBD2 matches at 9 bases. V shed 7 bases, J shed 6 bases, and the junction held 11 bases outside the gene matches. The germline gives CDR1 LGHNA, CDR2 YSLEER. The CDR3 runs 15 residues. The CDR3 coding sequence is TGCGCCAGCACCCTTAGCGGGAGCCTTGCCGATACGCAGTATTTT. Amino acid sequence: CASTLSGSLADTQYF.

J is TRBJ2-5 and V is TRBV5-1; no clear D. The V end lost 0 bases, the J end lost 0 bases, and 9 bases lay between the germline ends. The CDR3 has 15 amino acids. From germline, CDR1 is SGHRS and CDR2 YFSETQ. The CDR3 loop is CASSLDPHDQETQYF. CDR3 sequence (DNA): TGCGCCAGCAGCTTGGACCCTCATGACCAAGAGACCCAGTACTTC.

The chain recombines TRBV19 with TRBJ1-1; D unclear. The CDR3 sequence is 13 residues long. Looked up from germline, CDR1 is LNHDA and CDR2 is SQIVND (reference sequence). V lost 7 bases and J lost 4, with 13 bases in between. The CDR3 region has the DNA TGTGCCAGTACTAGGCGTCCGGGCACTGAAGCTTTCTTT. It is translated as CASTRRPGTEAFF.

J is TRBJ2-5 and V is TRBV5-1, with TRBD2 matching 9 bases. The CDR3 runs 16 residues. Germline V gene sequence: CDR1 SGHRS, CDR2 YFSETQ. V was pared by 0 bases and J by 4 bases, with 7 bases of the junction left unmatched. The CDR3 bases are TGCGCCAGCAGCTTGGCTGGGGCGGGAGGGGGAGAGACCCAGTACTTC. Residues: CASSLAGAGGGETQYF.

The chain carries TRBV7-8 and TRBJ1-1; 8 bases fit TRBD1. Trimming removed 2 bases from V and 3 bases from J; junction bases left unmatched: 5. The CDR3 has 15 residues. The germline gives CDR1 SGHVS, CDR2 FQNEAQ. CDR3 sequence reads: CASSLSGQGYTEAFF. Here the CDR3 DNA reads TGTGCCAGCAGCTTATCAGGACAGGGTTACACTGAAGCTTTCTTT.

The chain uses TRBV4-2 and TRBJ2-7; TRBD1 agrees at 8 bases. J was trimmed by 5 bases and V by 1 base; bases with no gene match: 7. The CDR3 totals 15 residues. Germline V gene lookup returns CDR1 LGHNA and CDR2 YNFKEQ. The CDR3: CASSQGQGAFHEQYF. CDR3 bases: TGTGCCAGCAGCCAAGGGCAGGGGGCTTTCCACGAGCAGTACTTC.

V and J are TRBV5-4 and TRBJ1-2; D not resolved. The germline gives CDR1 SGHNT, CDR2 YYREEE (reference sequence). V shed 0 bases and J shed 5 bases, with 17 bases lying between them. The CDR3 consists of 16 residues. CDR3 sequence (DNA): TGTGCCAGCAGCTTGGCAACAAGACTGAAAACTTATGGCTACACCTTC. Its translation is CASSLATRLKTYGYTF.